This T cell receptor (beta chain) was identified in a study of CD8 T cells in Susac syndrome. Reverse transcription of roughly 0.45 to 1 ug RNA was performed with random hexamers. TCRdb reprocessed the immunoSEQ multiplex PCR reads with MiXCR, giving one entry per CDR3 protein. Among about 190,000 distinct CDR3 sequences listed, 85% to 95% were seen once. V was cut by 0 bases and J by 6 bases, with 9 bases left in between. CDR1 is SGDLS and CDR2 is YYNGEE in the germline V gene. The CDR3 covers 14 residues. This clonotype was obtained from a human donor with Susac syndrome. Sequencing was done on a sample of CD8+ T cells from PBMCs. The chain carries TRBV9 and TRBJ1-4; D might be TRBD1 (5 bases). The CDR3 nucleotides read TGTGCCAGCAGCGTAGGCCAGGGCTATGAAAAACTGTTTTTT. This gives the protein CASSVGQGYEKLFF.